This T cell receptor (beta chain) was retrieved from a study of cytomegalovirus exposure and HLA in healthy donors. This CDR3 contains 14 residues. V shed 4 bases, J shed 2 bases, and the junction held 7 bases outside the gene matches. The germline V gene has CDR1 SQVTM and CDR2 ANQGSEA. Study findings and constraints: An analysis was carried out later, and it reportedly showed fewer N-insertions in an Asian-associated ancestry cluster than the approximately 700-donor mean. Analysis was performed later, and it showed HLA-associated TCR beta chains to be more clonally expanded than equally common others.

With 60 Vbeta and 13 Jbeta primers, the PCR was carried out. Sequencing was performed with immunoSEQ multiplex PCR; in TCRdb, only in-frame clones are kept and a portion is missing. This sample's table reports roughly 53,000 clones. A note on this clone: Its antigen remains unknown.

The rearrangement joins TRBV29-1 to TRBJ1-2; 7 positions agree with TRBD1. The clonotype originates from a man between 18 and 29 years old in good health and CMV-seropositive. The sequencing sample was made of PBMCs. CDR3 sequence: CSVAPRQGNYGYTF. The CDR3 DNA reads TGCAGCGTTGCCCCTCGACAGGGAAACTATGGCTACACCTTC. Combining the CDR3 with reference TRBV29-1 and TRBJ1-2 gives the whole variable domain SAVISQKPSRDICQRGTSLTIQCQVDSQVTMMFWYRQQPGQSLTLIATANQGSEATYESGFVIDKFPISRPNLTFSTLTVSNMSPEDSSIYLCSVAPRQGNYGYTFGSGTRLTVV.